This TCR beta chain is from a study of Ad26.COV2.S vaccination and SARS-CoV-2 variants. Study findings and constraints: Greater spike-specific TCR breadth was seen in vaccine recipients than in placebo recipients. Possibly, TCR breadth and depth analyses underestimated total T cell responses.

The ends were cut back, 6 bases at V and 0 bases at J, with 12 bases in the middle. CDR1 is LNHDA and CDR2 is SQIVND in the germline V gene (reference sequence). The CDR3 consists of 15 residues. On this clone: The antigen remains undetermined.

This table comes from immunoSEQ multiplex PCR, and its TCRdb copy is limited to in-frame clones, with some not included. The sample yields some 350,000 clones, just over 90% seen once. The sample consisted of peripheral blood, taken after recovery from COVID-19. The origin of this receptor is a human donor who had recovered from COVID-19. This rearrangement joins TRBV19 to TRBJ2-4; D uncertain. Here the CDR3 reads CASRVKRIAKNIQYF. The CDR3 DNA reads TGTGCCAGTAGGGTAAAACGGATAGCCAAAAACATTCAGTACTTC.